What follows are 24 T cell receptor beta chains derived from one specimen sequenced in a study of graft-versus-host responses after intestinal transplantation. TCRdb keeps only in-frame clones here, not all; method: immunoSEQ multiplex PCR. The data contain around 38,000 clones, roughly four fifths of them singletons. The material sequenced was PBMCs, taken roughly 1,000 days after transplant. Receptor source: a human patient who received an intestinal transplant, so some T cells may come from the graft donor.

The chain joins TRBV19 to TRBJ2-7; D possibly corresponds to TRBD1 (8 bases). CDR1 and CDR2 (germline): LNHDA, SQIVND (reference sequence). Trimming pared 4 bases from V and 2 bases from J, leaving 18 bases between. The CDR3 has 16 residues. The chain's CDR3 is CASSTYRGRGPYEQYF. CDR3 sequence (DNA): TGTGCCAGTAGTACCTACAGGGGGAGGGGGCCCTACGAGCAGTACTTC.

This sequence joins TRBV2 and TRBJ2-1, with D unresolved. V lost 0 bases to trimming and J lost 9 bases, with 9 bases between them. CDR1 SNHLY and CDR2 FYNNEI come from the germline V gene. The CDR3 sequence is 13 residues long. The chain's CDR3 is CASSEAIGIEQFF. The CDR3 region has the DNA TGTGCCAGCAGTGAAGCCATAGGGATTGAGCAGTTCTTC.

The chain's CDR3 is CASSLEGPTGELFF. Written as DNA, the CDR3 is TGTGCCAGCAGCTTAGAGGGGCCCACCGGGGAGCTGTTTTTT. V is TRBV7-6 and J is TRBJ2-2; D possibly corresponds to TRBD1 (5 bases). V was cut by 1 base and J by 4 bases, with 7 bases left in between. This CDR3 comprises 14 residues. Germline lookup yields CDR1 SGHVS and CDR2 FNYEAQ.

This chain links TRBV6-1 with TRBJ2-5; 10 bases fit TRBD1. The CDR3 is 14 residues long. With V trimmed by 4 bases and J by 7 bases, 6 bases remained unmatched. Germline CDR1 and CDR2: MNHNS and SASEGT. The CDR3 is CASSADRGRVTQYF. CDR3 DNA: TGTGCCAGCAGTGCCGACAGGGGGCGGGTGACCCAGTACTTC.

This chain links TRBV2 with TRBJ1-6, with 7 bases identical to TRBD1. The CDR3 has 14 amino acids. J was trimmed by 6 bases and V by 5 bases; bases with no gene match: 4. CDR1 is SNHLY and CDR2 is FYNNEI in the germline V gene. The CDR3 spells CASSPGQFNSPLHF. CDR3 DNA sequence: TGTGCCAGCAGTCCGGGACAGTTTAATTCACCCCTCCACTTT.

The chain joins TRBV25-1 to TRBJ2-7; 10 positions match TRBD2. The V gene's germline CDR1 is MGHDK and CDR2 SYGVNS. The CDR3 runs 16 residues. V lost 1 base, J lost 4 bases, and 7 bases stayed unmatched. The CDR3 nucleotides read TGTGCCAGCAGTGAATCAACAGGGACTAGCGCGTACGAGCAGTACTTC. Protein product: CASSESTGTSAYEQYF.

The chain recombines TRBV11-2 with TRBJ2-5; D is uncertain. Germline V gene sequence: CDR1 SGHAT, CDR2 FQNNGV. CDR3 length equals 14 residues. V lost 1 base, J lost 2 bases, and 8 bases lay in between. CDR3 DNA: TGTGCCAGCAGCTTAGTCGATAGGCAAGAGACCCAGTACTTC. Translated, it gives CASSLVDRQETQYF.

This sequence joins TRBV5-5 and TRBJ1-4, with 10 bases aligning to TRBD1. In germline, CDR1 is SGHKS, CDR2 YYEKEE (reference sequence). The length of the CDR3 is 15 residues. V shed 4 bases and J 8 bases; nucleotides not matched to a gene: 8. The DNA of the CDR3 is TGTGCCAGCAGCCGCACCGGACAGGGGGAGGAAAAACTGTTTTTT. As protein: CASSRTGQGEEKLFF.

This chain links TRBV5-1 with TRBJ1-2; D possibly corresponds to TRBD1 (5 bases). V was trimmed by 4 bases and J by 4 bases, leaving 14 bases between them. CDR1 is SGHRS and CDR2 is YFSETQ in the germline V gene. The CDR3 contains 14 residues. The CDR3 coding sequence is TGCGCCAGCAGCCCCGGGGGGGAGGGCTATGGCTACACCTTC. Its translation: CASSPGGEGYGYTF.

This clone was observed a few times. The gene calls are TRBV11-3 and TRBJ2-5; D might be TRBD1 or TRBD2, each matching 5 bases. Germline loops: CDR1 SGHNT, CDR2 YENEEA. Deletions cut 1 base from V and 4 bases from J, with 10 bases between. This CDR3 comprises 14 residues. The chain's CDR3 is CASSLGGAGETQYF. The CDR3 DNA sequence: TGTGCCAGCAGCTTAGGGGGCGCGGGAGAGACCCAGTACTTC.

The chain employs TRBV29-1 and TRBJ2-7; perhaps TRBD1 as D (6 bases). This CDR3 region has 12 residues. V lost 7 bases and J 2 bases, leaving 12 bases between the germline ends. Germline V gene sequence: CDR1 SQVTM, CDR2 ANQGSEA. The CDR3 spells CSATTGPYEQYF. Here the CDR3 DNA reads TGCAGCGCTACGACAGGCCCCTACGAGCAGTACTTC.

J is TRBJ2-3 and V is TRBV7-9, with TRBD1 identical over 9 bases. The ends lost 3 bases at V and 4 bases at J; junction bases unmatched: 11. The CDR3 extends over 17 amino acids. The V gene's germline CDR1 is SEHNR and CDR2 FQNEAQ (reference sequence). The CDR3 spells CASSFNSGTGRPDTQYF. CDR3 DNA sequence: TGTGCCAGCAGCTTTAACTCCGGGACAGGGAGGCCAGATACGCAGTATTTT.

The chain has TRBV5-1 and TRBJ1-5; 10 nucleotides line up with TRBD1. J gave up 1 base and V 3 bases, and 4 bases lay outside the gene matches. This CDR3 spans 16 amino acids. From germline, CDR1 is SGHRS and CDR2 YFSETQ. The CDR3 protein is CASSWDRGISNQPQHF. The CDR3 DNA sequence: TGCGCCAGCAGCTGGGACAGGGGAATAAGCAATCAGCCCCAGCATTTT. Full variable domain (remainder filled in from reference TRBV5-1 and TRBJ1-5): KAGVTQTPRYLIKTRGQQVTLSCSPISGHRSVSWYQQTPGQGLQFLFEYFSETQRNKGNFPGRFSGRQFSNSRSEMNVSTLELGDSALYLCASSWDRGISNQPQHFGDGTRLSIL.

The chain joins TRBV28 to TRBJ1-6, with a possible D match to TRBD1 (6 bases). The CDR3 consists of 15 residues. V lost 2 bases and J 2 bases, leaving 7 bases between the germline ends. Germline CDR1 reads MDHEN; CDR2 reads SYDVKM. This CDR3 is CASSLGGPYNSPLHF. CDR3 nucleotide sequence: TGTGCCAGCAGTTTAGGGGGGCCCTATAATTCACCCCTCCACTTT.

The genes are TRBV11-3 and TRBJ1-1; unclear D gene. V was trimmed by 1 base and J by 1 base, leaving 4 bases between them. From germline, CDR1 is SGHNT and CDR2 YENEEA. CDR3 length: 13 residues. The CDR3 DNA reads as TGTGCCAGCAGCTTAGGGCAGAACACTGAAGCTTTCTTT. Its protein is CASSLGQNTEAFF.

The chain joins TRBV11-2 to TRBJ1-1, with unresolved D. CDR1 and CDR2 from the germline V gene are SGHAT and FQNNGV. There are 15 residues in the CDR3. Trimming cost V 1 base and J 2 bases, with 11 bases left between them. Here the CDR3 reads CASSLGFWENTEAFF. The DNA for the CDR3 is TGTGCCAGCAGCTTAGGTTTCTGGGAAAACACTGAAGCTTTCTTT.

The rearrangement uses TRBV30 and TRBJ1-6; D is possibly TRBD1 (6 bases). Germline CDR1 reads GTSNPN; CDR2 reads SVGIG (reference sequence). CDR3 size: 16 residues. V lost 0 bases and J 7 bases, leaving 16 bases between the germline ends. The CDR3 DNA follows: TGTGCCTGGAGTGTACGAAGGGGGGCGGCCAATTCACCCCTCCACTTT. Residues: CAWSVRRGAANSPLHF.

The CDR3 loop is CASSSQSNTEAFF. DNA for the CDR3: TGTGCCAGCAGTTCACAATCGAACACTGAAGCTTTCTTT. This chain joins TRBV6-1 and TRBJ1-1; D is unresolved. V lost 5 bases to trimming and J lost 1 base, with 8 bases between them. This CDR3 contains 13 residues. Germline V gene lookup returns CDR1 MNHNS and CDR2 SASEGT.

The genes are TRBV7-9 and TRBJ1-2, with D possibly matching TRBD1 (5 bases). The CDR3 has 16 residues. V lost 5 bases and J lost 0, with 16 bases in between. The germline gives CDR1 SEHNR, CDR2 FQNEAQ (reference sequence). CDR3 sequence reads: CASSPPRGGPNYGYTF. In DNA, the CDR3 is TGTGCCAGCAGCCCTCCCCGTGGGGGACCTAACTATGGCTACACCTTC.

Comment on this clone: One end of the junction is discordant with germline, which a read error may explain. This rearrangement joins TRBV7-7 to TRBJ2-1, with 10 positions matching TRBD2. CDR1 and CDR2 (germline): SSHAT, FNYEAQ (reference sequence). The CDR3 is 15 residues long. The CDR3 loop is CASSEVAGGLGEQFF. CDR3 DNA sequence: TGTGCTAGCAGCGAGGTAGCGGGGGGCCTCGGTGAGCAGTTCTTC.

This clone was detected only once. The chain couples TRBV6-5 to TRBJ1-2; D remains ambiguous. The V gene's germline CDR1 is MNHEY and CDR2 SVGAGI. The germline V and J ends were trimmed by 4 bases and 6 bases, with 18 bases remaining between them. This CDR3 is 15 amino acids long. DNA of the CDR3: TGTGCCAGCAGTTCCCCCTCTAAAGGGCCTCATGGCTACACCTTC. Its protein is CASSSPSKGPHGYTF.

This clone was seen more than once but under ten times. The genes are TRBV28 and TRBJ2-1; 8 positions match TRBD2. The germline V gene encodes CDR1 MDHEN and CDR2 SYDVKM. Trimming took 5 bases from V and 0 from J; bases not matched to a gene: 3. This CDR3 contains 15 residues. CDR3 sequence (DNA): TGTGCCAGCAGTCGGAGCGGGAGCTCCTACAATGAGCAGTTCTTC. Translating it yields CASSRSGSSYNEQFF.

CDR3 amino acids: CASSPRGGETQYF. The CDR3, as DNA: TGTGCCAGCAGCCCTCGGGGGGGGGAGACCCAGTACTTC. The chain combines TRBV7-9 with TRBJ2-5, with TRBD2 matching over 8 bases. This CDR3 comprises 13 residues. The germline V gene has CDR1 SEHNR and CDR2 FQNEAQ (reference sequence). V lost 5 bases to trimming and J lost 5 bases; unmatched junction nucleotides: 4.

The gene calls are TRBV10-3 and TRBJ2-5, with TRBD1 matching 11 bases. The CDR3 runs to 14 residues. CDR1 ENHRY and CDR2 SYGVKD come from the germline V gene. The J segment lost 4 bases and the V segment lost 2 bases, leaving 0 bases of the junction unmatched. The chain's CDR3 is CAISEGQGAETQYF. The CDR3 coding sequence is TGTGCCATCAGTGAGGGACAGGGGGCAGAGACCCAGTACTTC.